The rows below give T cell receptor beta chains drawn from one sample of a study of cytomegalovirus exposure and HLA in healthy donors. Assay used: immunoSEQ multiplex PCR; TCRdb lists only in-frame clones, some missing. The table shows 95,000 to 150,000 clones, with around 66% occurring only once. Specimen: PBMCs. Every receptor here comes from a middle-aged woman in good health and CMV-seropositive. Both conserved end residues are part of each CDR3. The D gene is left open where the match is weak. A clone size is listed for some rows: how often the clone was seen (once, few, many), or a class if it is expanded.

j_gene: TRBJ2-2
v_gene: TRBV9
abundance: .
d_gene: TRBD2
CDR3nt: TGTGCCAGCAGCTCTTATGGACTAGCCGACACCGGGGAGCTGTTTTTT
CDR3aa: CASSSYGLADTGELFF

j_gene: TRBJ1-1
v_gene: TRBV5-5
abundance: .
d_gene: .
CDR3nt: TGTGCCAGCAGATCATGGGGGGTCAACACTGAAGCTTTCTTT
CDR3aa: CASRSWGVNTEAFF

j_gene: TRBJ1-2
v_gene: TRBV28
abundance: once
d_gene: .
CDR3nt: TGTGCCAGCAGTTTCGACAGCTATGGCTACACCTTC
CDR3aa: CASSFDSYGYTF

j_gene: TRBJ2-2
v_gene: TRBV5-1
abundance: .
d_gene: TRBD2
CDR3nt: TGCGCCAGCAGTTTCGGTGGCGGGAGAGGCGGCACCGGGGAGCTGTTTTTT
CDR3aa: CASSFGGGRGGTGELFF

j_gene: TRBJ2-3
v_gene: TRBV5-4
abundance: .
d_gene: .
CDR3nt: TGTGCCAGCAGCTCAGGACTGACGGCTAGCACAGATACGCAGTATTTT
CDR3aa: CASSSGLTASTDTQYF

j_gene: TRBJ1-4
v_gene: TRBV5-5
abundance: .
d_gene: .
CDR3nt: TGTGCCAGCAGCTTGGCCGAGGAAAAACTGTTTTTT
CDR3aa: CASSLAEEKLFF

j_gene: TRBJ2-7
v_gene: TRBV9
abundance: .
d_gene: .
CDR3nt: TGTGCCAGCAGCGATGGAGGCTCAAGCTACGAGCAGTACTTC
CDR3aa: CASSDGGSSYEQYF

j_gene: TRBJ1-4
v_gene: TRBV5-1
abundance: .
d_gene: .
CDR3nt: TGCGCCAGCAGTCCCCAGGCTAATGAAAAACTGTTTTTT
CDR3aa: CASSPQANEKLFF

j_gene: TRBJ2-7
v_gene: TRBV7-9
abundance: few
d_gene: .
CDR3nt: TGTGCCAGCAGTTCAAGCGGAGGCCTCTCCTACGAGCAGTACTTC
CDR3aa: CASSSSGGLSYEQYF

j_gene: TRBJ2-2
v_gene: TRBV5-1
abundance: .
d_gene: .
CDR3nt: TGCGCCAGCAGCTTGGAACGAGACACCGGGGAGCTGTTTTTT
CDR3aa: CASSLERDTGELFF